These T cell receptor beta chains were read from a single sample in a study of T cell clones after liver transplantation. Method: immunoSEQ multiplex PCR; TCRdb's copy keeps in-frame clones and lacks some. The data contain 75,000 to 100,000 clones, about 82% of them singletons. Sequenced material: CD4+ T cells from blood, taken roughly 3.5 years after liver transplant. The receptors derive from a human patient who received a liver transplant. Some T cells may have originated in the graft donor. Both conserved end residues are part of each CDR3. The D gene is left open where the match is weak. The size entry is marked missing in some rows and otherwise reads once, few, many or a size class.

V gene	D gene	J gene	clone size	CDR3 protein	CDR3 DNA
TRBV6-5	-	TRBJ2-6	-	CASSTAVSGANVLTF	TGTGCCAGCAGTACCGCGGTCTCTGGGGCCAACGTCCTGACTTTC
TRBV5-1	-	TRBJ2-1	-	CASSKRDKGRYNEQFF	TGCGCCAGCAGCAAGAGGGACAAAGGTCGCTACAATGAGCAGTTCTTC
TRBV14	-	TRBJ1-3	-	CASSLSGTIYF	TGTGCCAGCAGCCTTTCCGGAACCATATATTTT
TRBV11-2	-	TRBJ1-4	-	CASSLGRTVSPNEKLFF	TGTGCCAGCAGCTTAGGGCGCACCGTCAGCCCTAATGAAAAACTGTTTTTT
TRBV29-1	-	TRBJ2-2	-	CSVYRGVTGELFF	TGCAGCGTTTATAGGGGGGTCACCGGGGAGCTGTTTTTT
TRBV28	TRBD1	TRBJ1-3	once	CASSWTGLLTLRNTIYF	TGTGCCAGCAGTTGGACAGGGCTCCTTACTCTTAGAAACACCATATATTTT
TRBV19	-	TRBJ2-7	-	CASSRDSGEQYF	TGTGCCAGTAGTCGAGACAGCGGCGAGCAGTACTTC
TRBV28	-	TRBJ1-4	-	CASSSWGGRNEKLFF	TGTGCCAGCAGTTCCTGGGGGGGAAGAAATGAAAAACTGTTTTTT
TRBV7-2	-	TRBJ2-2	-	CASSLSTGELFF	TGTGCCAGCAGCTTATCCACCGGGGAGCTGTTTTTT
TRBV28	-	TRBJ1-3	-	CASSRPGGTRGNTIYF	TGTGCCAGCAGTAGGCCGGGGGGGACGAGGGGAAACACCATATATTTT
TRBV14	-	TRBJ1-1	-	CASSQSRGRSTEAFF	TGTGCCAGCAGCCAATCACGGGGCCGGAGCACTGAAGCTTTCTTT
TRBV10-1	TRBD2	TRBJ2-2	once	CASSEVAGASGELFF	TGCGCCAGCAGTGAAGTAGCGGGAGCATCCGGGGAGCTGTTTTTT
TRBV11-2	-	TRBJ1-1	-	CASSSQMNTEAFF	TGTGCCAGCAGCTCTCAGATGAACACTGAAGCTTTCTTT
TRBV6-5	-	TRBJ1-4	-	CASSIRDGEGKLFF	TGTGCCAGCAGCATCCGGGACGGGGAGGGAAAACTGTTTTTT
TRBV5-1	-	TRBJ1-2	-	CASSLDWRSYTF	TGCGCCAGCAGCTTGGACTGGAGGAGCTACACCTTC
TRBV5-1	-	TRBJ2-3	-	CASSLAQGMDTQYF	TGCGCCAGCAGCTTGGCCCAGGGGATGGATACGCAGTATTTT
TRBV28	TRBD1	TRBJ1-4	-	CASSGQGEKLFF	TGTGCCAGCAGCGGACAGGGAGAAAAACTGTTTTTT
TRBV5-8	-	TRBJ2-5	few	CASSRRETQYF	TGTGCCAGCAGCCGGCGGGAGACCCAGTACTTC
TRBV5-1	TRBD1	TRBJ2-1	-	CASSLWDPGQGYEQFF	TGCGCCAGCAGCTTGTGGGACCCGGGACAGGGATATGAGCAGTTCTTC
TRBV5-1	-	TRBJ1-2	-	CASSQGANYGYTF	TGCGCCAGCAGCCAGGGAGCTAACTATGGCTACACCTTC
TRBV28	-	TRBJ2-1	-	CASSGTFIYNEQFF	TGTGCCAGTTCCGGGACATTCATCTACAATGAGCAGTTCTTC
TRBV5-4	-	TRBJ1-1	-	CASSPPDSLRNTEAFF	TGTGCCAGCAGCCCCCCAGACAGCCTCAGGAACACTGAAGCTTTCTTT
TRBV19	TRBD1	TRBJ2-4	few	CASSPRDSKNIQYF	TGTGCCAGTAGTCCCCGGGACAGCAAAAACATTCAGTACTTC
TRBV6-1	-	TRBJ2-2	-	CASSAVETISNTGELFF	TGTGCCAGCAGTGCCGTCGAGACGATATCGAACACCGGGGAGCTGTTTTTT
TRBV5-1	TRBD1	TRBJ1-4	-	CASSWTGTEANEKLFF	TGCGCCAGCAGCTGGACAGGGACTGAGGCTAATGAAAAACTGTTTTTT
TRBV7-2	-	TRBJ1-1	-	CASRWVGSADTEAFF	TGTGCCAGCAGATGGGTTGGCTCAGCGGACACTGAAGCTTTCTTT
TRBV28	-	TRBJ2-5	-	CASSLSGLRDYQETQYF	TGTGCCAGCAGTTTATCAGGACTAAGGGACTACCAAGAGACCCAGTACTTC
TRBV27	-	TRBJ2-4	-	CASSLSWGGIEYF	TGTGCCAGCAGTTTATCTTGGGGCGGGATTGAATACTTC
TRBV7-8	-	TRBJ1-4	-	CASSLLPRQGTEKLFF	TGTGCCAGCAGCCTCTTACCCCGCCAGGGGACCGAAAAACTGTTTTTT
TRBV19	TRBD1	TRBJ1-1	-	CASSTGGYTEAFF	TGTGCCAGTAGCACAGGGGGTTACACTGAAGCTTTCTTT
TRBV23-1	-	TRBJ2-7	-	CASSQRVSGYVKEQYF	TGCGCCAGCAGTCAGCGGGTATCGGGGTATGTGAAGGAGCAGTACTTC
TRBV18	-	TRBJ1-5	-	CASSPYDNGNQPQHF	TGTGCCAGCTCACCTTATGATAACGGCAATCAGCCCCAGCATTTT
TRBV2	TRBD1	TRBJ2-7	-	CASSGTGNPYEQYF	TGTGCCAGCTCCGGGACAGGTAATCCGTACGAGCAGTACTTC